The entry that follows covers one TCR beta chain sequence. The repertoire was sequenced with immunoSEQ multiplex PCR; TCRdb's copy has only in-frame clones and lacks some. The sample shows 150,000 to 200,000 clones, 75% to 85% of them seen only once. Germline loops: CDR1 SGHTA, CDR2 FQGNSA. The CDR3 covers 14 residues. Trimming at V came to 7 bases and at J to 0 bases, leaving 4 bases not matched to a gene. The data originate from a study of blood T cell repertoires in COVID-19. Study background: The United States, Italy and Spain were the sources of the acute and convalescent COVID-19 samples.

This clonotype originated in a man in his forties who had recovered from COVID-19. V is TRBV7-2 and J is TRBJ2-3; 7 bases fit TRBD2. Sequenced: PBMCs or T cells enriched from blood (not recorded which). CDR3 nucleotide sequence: TGTGCCAGCAAGGGCGGGAGAAGCACAGATACGCAGTATTTT. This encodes CASKGGRSTDTQYF.